This TCR beta chain came from a study of early T cells in non-severe SARS-CoV-2 infection. Overall study: It was bulk RNA from unsorted whole blood that was sequenced, and the chains were unpaired.

Unique molecular identifier tags were affixed to discrete cDNA molecules. TCRdb reprocessed the 5' RACE reads with MiXCR, giving one entry per CDR3 protein. The data hold about 31,000 distinct CDR3 sequences, with roughly 5.3% observed a single time. The V gene lost 4 bases and the J gene lost 2 bases, with 12 bases spanning the gap. This CDR3 is built from 14 residues. In germline, CDR1 is SGHVS, CDR2 FQNEAQ. Details on this clonotype: Its target is not known.

Whole-study findings and limits: CD4 and private specificities were missed by VDJdb matching, which favored anti-spike CD8 responses.

What was sequenced was whole blood. The receptor was derived from an adult who was a healthcare worker with PCR-confirmed SARS-CoV-2 infection or an uninfected control (not recorded which). V is TRBV7-8 and J is TRBJ2-7; the D call may be TRBD1 or TRBD2 (5 bases each). The DNA for the CDR3 is TGTGCCAGCAGCTCGAGGGACGACCCCTACGAGCAGTACTTC. Residues: CASSSRDDPYEQYF.